This TCR beta chain originates from a study of blood T cell repertoires in COVID-19. For the study at large: Sites in the United States, Italy and Spain provided acute and convalescent COVID-19 samples. In each case, the material was cDNA or gDNA derived from T cells, B-cell-depleted T cells, or PBMCs.

Authors' processing steps: Nucleated cell number was recorded as an estimate derived from reference gene primer amplification. Profiled with immunoSEQ multiplex PCR; TCRdb holds only in-frame clones, not every one. V, J and clone size are those of that table, while D and trimming were read from the DNA. The sample includes roughly 380,000 clones, roughly 85% seen only once; the top ten take around 3.4%. Germline V gene sequence: CDR1 LGHDT, CDR2 YNNKEL (reference sequence). V dropped 4 bases and J dropped 4 bases, with 13 bases sitting between them. This CDR3 has 14 residues. V is TRBV3-1 (or the pseudogene TRBV3-2) and J is TRBJ2-5; TRBD1 is a possible D gene (5 bases). Material: peripheral blood. This clonotype was obtained from a woman in her late teens or twenties with acute or convalescent COVID-19. The CDR3 protein is CASSRQGRAETQYF. CDR3 nucleotide sequence: TGTGCCAGCAGCCGGCAGGGTCGAGCAGAGACCCAGTACTTC.